These T cell receptor beta chains were read from a single sample in a study of technical replicates of blood from a few donors. The assay was immunoSEQ multiplex PCR, and TCRdb's table has in-frame clones only and misses some. Of roughly 90,000 clones listed, about 94% are singletons. The sequenced sample consisted of T cells isolated from PBMCs. The receptors stem from a human donor in good health. Both conserved end residues are part of each CDR3. A D gene is named only where the DNA matches it firmly. Clone sizes are given selectively: once, few, many, or a class where the clone is expanded.

v_gene	d_gene	j_gene	abundance	CDR3aa	CDR3nt
TRBV7-6	-	TRBJ1-1	-	CASSLGAALNTEAFF	TGTGCCAGCAGCTTAGGGGCAGCCTTAAACACTGAAGCTTTCTTT
TRBV27	TRBD1	TRBJ2-3	-	CASSFRPDRVPDTQYF	TGTGCCAGCAGTTTCCGGCCCGACAGGGTACCCGATACGCAGTATTTT
TRBV6-5	TRBD1	TRBJ2-3	-	CASRGQAGGAQYF	TGTGCCAGCAGGGGACAGGCGGGCGGGGCGCAGTATTTT
TRBV4-1	TRBD1	TRBJ1-2	-	CASSAPGQGGVGYTF	TGCGCCAGCAGCGCCCCGGGACAGGGCGGTGTAGGCTACACCTTC
TRBV10-3	-	TRBJ2-3	-	CAISAGEADTDTQYF	TGTGCCATCAGCGCCGGGGAAGCGGACACAGATACGCAGTATTTT
TRBV28	TRBD1	TRBJ1-2	-	CASSPSLGGGHGYTF	TGTGCCAGCAGTCCGAGTTTAGGGGGCGGACATGGCTACACCTTC
TRBV2	-	TRBJ1-5	-	CASSDSGANQPQHF	TGTGCCAGCAGTGATTCAGGGGCCAATCAGCCCCAGCATTTT
TRBV7-2	TRBD2	TRBJ2-1	-	CASSFERGNNEQFF	TGTGCCAGCAGCTTTGAGCGGGGGAACAATGAGCAGTTCTTC
TRBV11-3	TRBD1	TRBJ2-7	-	CASSLGSGQGTYEQYF	TGTGCCAGCAGCTTAGGCTCGGGACAGGGGACCTACGAGCAGTACTTC
TRBV6-4	-	TRBJ1-2	-	CASSDRTDRFNYGYTF	TGTGCCAGCAGTGACCGGACGGACAGATTTAACTATGGCTACACCTTC
TRBV5-4	TRBD1	TRBJ2-3	-	CASSSRDRGTDTQYF	TGTGCCAGCAGTTCCCGGGACAGGGGAACAGATACGCAGTATTTT
TRBV4-1	-	TRBJ1-1	-	CASSQEGRGIMNTEAFF	TGCGCCAGCAGCCAAGAGGGCAGGGGAATCATGAACACTGAAGCTTTCTTT
TRBV2	-	TRBJ2-5	-	CASSEGGHLGETQYF	TGTGCCAGCAGTGAAGGGGGGCATTTAGGAGAGACCCAGTACTTC
TRBV5-1	TRBD2	TRBJ2-5	-	CASSPLLAGAQETQYF	TGCGCCAGCAGCCCGCTACTAGCGGGAGCCCAAGAGACCCAGTACTTC
TRBV11-3	-	TRBJ1-1	-	CASSFAQGFPEAFF	TGTGCCAGCAGCTTCGCCCAGGGGTTCCCTGAAGCTTTCTTT
TRBV9	-	TRBJ2-2	-	CASSVRSLNTGELFF	TGTGCCAGCAGCGTTCGGTCGCTTAACACCGGGGAGCTGTTTTTT
TRBV11-3	TRBD1	TRBJ2-2	-	CASSAGGQKNTGELFF	TGTGCCAGCAGCGCAGGGGGACAAAAGAACACCGGGGAGCTGTTTTTT
TRBV5-4	TRBD2	TRBJ2-1	-	CASSATGLAGGPDSYNEQFF	TGTGCCAGCAGCGCGACAGGACTAGCGGGAGGGCCCGATTCCTACAATGAGCAGTTCTTC
TRBV29-1	-	TRBJ2-3	-	CSVNALTGYTQYF	TGCAGCGTCAACGCCTTAACGGGGTATACGCAGTATTTT
TRBV2	TRBD1	TRBJ2-1	-	CASSDRQGENEQFF	TGTGCCAGCAGTGATCGACAGGGAGAGAATGAGCAGTTCTTC
TRBV2	TRBD1	TRBJ1-2	-	CASSDLQGFYGYTF	TGTGCCAGCAGCGACCTACAGGGGTTCTATGGCTACACCTTC
TRBV5-1	-	TRBJ2-2	-	CASSLDPGQNTGELFF	TGCGCCAGCAGCTTGGATCCGGGACAAAACACCGGGGAGCTGTTTTTT
TRBV28	-	TRBJ1-1	-	CASWVGVRPMNTEAFF	TGTGCCAGCTGGGTAGGGGTCCGCCCGATGAACACTGAAGCTTTCTTT
TRBV5-1	-	TRBJ2-7	-	CASSLVAGYEQYF	TGCGCCAGCAGCTTGGTAGCTGGGTACGAGCAGTACTTC
TRBV4-2	TRBD2	TRBJ2-1	-	CASSHGLAGDEQFF	TGTGCCAGCAGCCACGGACTAGCGGGAGATGAGCAGTTCTTC
TRBV30	TRBD1	TRBJ1-5	-	CAWSGTGGNQPQHF	TGTGCCTGGAGTGGAACAGGGGGCAATCAGCCCCAGCATTTT
TRBV5-6	TRBD1	TRBJ1-5	-	CASSLSDRGPENSNQPQHF	TGTGCCAGCAGCTTGAGTGACAGGGGCCCCGAGAATAGCAATCAGCCCCAGCATTTT
TRBV5-4	-	TRBJ2-1	-	CASSLALHNEQFF	TGTGCCAGCAGCTTGGCCCTACACAATGAGCAGTTCTTC
TRBV5-1	-	TRBJ1-1	-	CASSLAGDTEAFF	TGCGCCAGCAGCTTGGCCGGAGACACTGAAGCTTTCTTT
TRBV7-8	-	TRBJ2-1	-	CASSAFHREKHNEQFF	TGTGCCAGCAGCGCATTTCACCGGGAGAAGCACAATGAGCAGTTCTTC
TRBV7-9	TRBD2	TRBJ2-3	-	CASSRLADTDTQYF	TGTGCCAGCAGCAGACTAGCGGACACAGATACGCAGTATTTT
TRBV7-6	-	TRBJ2-5	-	CASSHFDERVGTQYF	TGTGCCAGCAGCCATTTTGATGAGCGAGTGGGGACCCAGTACTTC
TRBV2	-	TRBJ1-5	-	CASSGGRLRQPQHF	TGTGCCAGCAGTGGAGGAAGGCTACGGCAGCCCCAGCATTTT
TRBV7-9	TRBD2	TRBJ2-1	once	CASGHPSGPPNEQFF	TGTGCCAGCGGCCATCCTAGCGGTCCACCTAATGAGCAGTTCTTC
TRBV5-1	TRBD2	TRBJ2-1	-	CASSGVAGKNEQFF	TGCGCCAGCAGCGGAGTAGCGGGGAAAAATGAGCAGTTCTTC
TRBV10-1	TRBD1	TRBJ1-5	-	CASSDHTGVGQPQHF	TGCGCCAGCAGTGACCATACAGGGGTAGGTCAGCCCCAGCATTTT
TRBV18	TRBD2	TRBJ2-3	-	CASSPKAGGQTSSTDTQYF	TGTGCCAGCTCACCGAAAGCGGGAGGCCAAACCTCTAGCACAGATACGCAGTATTTT
TRBV7-9	-	TRBJ2-1	-	CASSLGLVTEGQFF	TGTGCCAGCAGCTTAGGGTTAGTTACGGAGGGGCAGTTCTTC
TRBV9	TRBD1	TRBJ1-6	-	CASSAALGQGVDNSPLHF	TGTGCCAGCAGCGCCGCCTTAGGACAGGGAGTGGATAATTCACCCCTCCACTTT
TRBV2	-	TRBJ1-2	-	CASSLREAPYGYTF	TGTGCCAGCAGTCTAAGAGAAGCCCCCTATGGCTACACCTTC
TRBV9	TRBD1	TRBJ1-3	-	CASSPRTGSTGNTIYF	TGTGCCAGCAGCCCTCGGACAGGGAGTACTGGAAACACCATATATTTT
TRBV7-9	TRBD1	TRBJ2-3	-	CASSSGQVARDTQYF	TGTGCCAGCAGCTCCGGACAGGTGGCCCGGGATACGCAGTATTTT
TRBV19	-	TRBJ1-4	-	CASTLLESNNEKLFF	TGTGCCAGTACCCTTCTGGAGTCAAACAATGAAAAACTGTTTTTT
TRBV13	-	TRBJ2-1	-	CASSLNSFNEQFF	TGTGCCAGCAGCTTAAACAGCTTCAATGAGCAGTTCTTC
TRBV10-1	-	TRBJ2-7	-	CASSEAGISSYEQYF	TGCGCCAGCAGTGAGGCAGGTATTAGCTCCTACGAGCAGTACTTC
TRBV4-1	TRBD1	TRBJ1-1	-	CASSITHRLPGQVSEAFF	TGCGCCAGCAGTATTACGCACCGACTCCCGGGACAGGTTTCTGAAGCTTTCTTT
TRBV18	TRBD1	TRBJ1-4	-	CASSRGQASNEKLFF	TGTGCCAGCTCACGGGGACAGGCCTCTAATGAAAAACTGTTTTTT
TRBV4-1	TRBD1	TRBJ1-1	-	CASSQQFAGTGSMNTEAFF	TGCGCCAGCAGCCAACAATTCGCCGGGACAGGCTCCATGAACACTGAAGCTTTCTTT
TRBV2	TRBD2	TRBJ2-7	-	CASSRSGATYEQYF	TGTGCCAGCAGTAGGAGCGGGGCCACCTACGAGCAGTACTTC
TRBV5-1	-	TRBJ1-1	-	CASSLAVGATEAFF	TGCGCCAGCAGCTTGGCAGTGGGGGCCACTGAAGCTTTCTTT
TRBV4-1	TRBD1	TRBJ1-2	-	CASSQSGQGDYGYTF	TGCGCCAGCAGCCAATCGGGACAGGGCGACTATGGCTACACCTTC
TRBV10-1	TRBD2	TRBJ2-7	-	CASSPVAGGYEQYF	TGCGCCAGCAGTCCCGTGGCGGGGGGGTACGAGCAGTACTTC
TRBV7-9	TRBD2	TRBJ2-3	-	CASSLASGSGDTQYF	TGTGCCAGCAGCCTGGCTAGCGGGAGCGGAGATACGCAGTATTTT
TRBV6-4	-	TRBJ2-1	-	CASSDIPSLVYNEQFF	TGTGCCAGCAGTGACATACCTAGCCTCGTTTACAATGAGCAGTTCTTC